This entry lists 28 T cell receptor beta chains sequenced from one sample in a study of shared clonotypes between healthy human individuals. Sequencing used immunoSEQ multiplex PCR; TCRdb keeps in-frame clones, though not all of them. The sample records 1.5 million to 1.9 million clones, 95% to 99% being singletons. Sequencing was carried out using naive CD4+ T cells sorted from blood. The sample's subset: CD45RA+ positively selected. The origin of the receptors is a man aged 30 to 39 in good health.

The chain carries TRBV7-9 and TRBJ1-1, with TRBD1 matching 7 bases. The CDR3 is 16 residues long. V was clipped by 5 bases and J by 6 bases; unmatched bases: 15. The germline CDR1 and CDR2 sequences are SEHNR and FQNEAQ (reference sequence). The CDR3 loop reads CASSPWRGRGAAEAFF. CDR3 in DNA: TGTGCCAGCAGCCCGTGGAGGGGGCGCGGCGCGGCTGAAGCTTTCTTT.

The chain joins TRBV9 to TRBJ2-3, with D perhaps TRBD2 (6 bases). The CDR3 has 15 amino acids. Germline CDR1 SGDLS, CDR2 YYNGEE. Trimming stripped 0 bases from V and 4 bases from J, with 12 bases between. The chain's CDR3 is CASSVVGGSPDTQYF. CDR3 DNA: TGTGCCAGCAGCGTAGTGGGGGGATCCCCAGATACGCAGTATTTT. Full variable domain (rest looked up from reference TRBV9 and TRBJ2-3): DSGVTQTPKHLITATGQRVTLRCSPRSGDLSVYWYQQSLDQGLQFLIQYYNGEERAKGNILERFSAQQFPDLHSELNLSSLELGDSALYFCASSVVGGSPDTQYFGPGTRLTVL.

This rearrangement joins TRBV29-1 to TRBJ1-1; possible D gene TRBD1, 5 bases. The CDR3 extends over 11 amino acids. Per germline, CDR1 SQVTM and CDR2 ANQGSEA. Trimming removed 7 bases at V and 1 base at J, with 7 bases between. The CDR3: CSGRENTEAFF. CDR3 bases: TGCAGCGGCAGGGAGAACACTGAAGCTTTCTTT.

In regard to this clone: The sample carries other DNA sequences with the same CDR3. The J gene is TRBJ1-3, the V gene TRBV5-1, with D maybe TRBD1 (5 bases). Between the trimmed V and J ends, which lost 4 bases and 1 base, there was a span of 9 bases. The CDR3 sequence is 14 residues long. Germline loops: CDR1 SGHRS, CDR2 YFSETQ. The CDR3 is CASSQTVSGNTIYF. CDR3 nucleotides: TGCGCCAGCAGCCAGACAGTATCTGGAAACACCATATATTTT. Variable domain in full (rest from reference TRBV5-1 and TRBJ1-3): KAGVTQTPRYLIKTRGQQVTLSCSPISGHRSVSWYQQTPGQGLQFLFEYFSETQRNKGNFPGRFSGRQFSNSRSEMNVSTLELGDSALYLCASSQTVSGNTIYFGEGSWLTVV.

The rearrangement joins TRBV5-1 to TRBJ2-5; a weak D match, TRBD1 (6 bases). In germline, CDR1 is SGHRS, CDR2 YFSETQ. The CDR3 extends over 15 amino acids. Trimming cost V 1 base and J 6 bases, with 16 bases left between them. CDR3 nucleotide sequence: TGCGCCAGCAGCTTGTGGCAGAGGGACACCCAGACCCAGTACTTC. Amino acid sequence: CASSLWQRDTQTQYF.

This clone was recorded once. This chain uses TRBV5-1 with TRBJ2-5; D is undetermined. Deletions cut 0 bases from V and 4 bases from J, with 10 bases between. Germline CDR1 is SGHRS and CDR2 is YFSETQ. This CDR3 is 14 amino acids long. CDR3 protein: CASSLGSFRETQYF. The DNA of the CDR3 is TGCGCCAGCAGCTTGGGGAGTTTTAGAGAGACCCAGTACTTC.

This clone has only one observation. V gene TRBV2 combines with J gene TRBJ2-3; D might be TRBD1 or TRBD2, each matching 5 bases. The ends were cut back, 9 bases at V and 6 bases at J, with 19 bases in the middle. This CDR3 comprises 14 residues. Germline lookup yields CDR1 SNHLY and CDR2 FYNNEI. This chain's CDR3 is CASEGTDQQDTQYF. CDR3 DNA sequence: TGTGCCAGTGAGGGGACCGACCAACAGGATACGCAGTATTTT.

The chain is built from TRBV5-4 and TRBJ2-7; 9 positions match TRBD2. CDR3 length: 14 amino acids. After removal of 4 bases from V and 3 bases from J, the junction contained 5 bases not matched to a gene. Germline loops: CDR1 SGHNT, CDR2 YYREEE (reference sequence). The CDR3 DNA reads as TGTGCCAGCAGCCGGGGACTAGCAGACTACGAGCAGTACTTC. It specifies CASSRGLADYEQYF.

The chain is built from TRBV18 and TRBJ2-3; D remains unclear. The germline V gene has CDR1 KGHSH and CDR2 LQKENI. V lost 1 base to trimming and J lost 2 bases, with 10 bases between them. The CDR3 consists of 15 residues. DNA for the CDR3: TGTGCCAGCTCACCACTGAAGGGAAACACAGATACGCAGTATTTT. Protein sequence: CASSPLKGNTDTQYF.

The chain carries TRBV5-1 and TRBJ2-5, with TRBD1 matching over 10 bases. Germline-derived CDR1 and CDR2 are SGHRS and YFSETQ. The CDR3 has 15 residues. J gave up 5 bases and V 1 base, and 5 bases lay outside the gene matches. The CDR3 DNA reads TGCGCCAGCAGCTTGTGGGGACAGGGGACGGAGACCCAGTACTTC. Its translation: CASSLWGQGTETQYF.

V is TRBV5-1 and J is TRBJ2-1; D is possibly TRBD2 (6 bases). This CDR3 comprises 14 residues. Trimming stripped 2 bases from V and 10 bases from J, with 16 bases between. Germline loops: CDR1 SGHRS, CDR2 YFSETQ. CDR3 sequence: CASSFPPSSAEQFF. The CDR3, as DNA: TGCGCCAGCAGCTTTCCCCCCTCTAGCGCCGAGCAGTTCTTC.

The chain uses TRBV2 and TRBJ1-5, with TRBD1 matching 8 bases. Germline V gene lookup returns CDR1 SNHLY and CDR2 FYNNEI. The CDR3 length is 15 residues. With 6 bases clipped from V and 4 bases from J, the junction kept 8 bases outside the gene matches. CDR3 bases: TGTGCCAGCAGGATTGGGGGACAGGTAAATCAGCCCCAGCATTTT. Translation gives CASRIGGQVNQPQHF.

V and J are TRBV30 and TRBJ1-5; D gene uncertain. CDR3 length: 13 amino acids. Germline loops: CDR1 GTSNPN, CDR2 SVGIG (reference sequence). Trimming pared 1 base from V and 7 bases from J, leaving 11 bases between. Here the CDR3 DNA reads TGTGCCTGGAGTGAAGTCGAAGGACAGCCCCAGCATTTT. Encoded protein: CAWSEVEGQPQHF.

V and J are TRBV6-5 and TRBJ1-1; D ambiguous. In germline, CDR1 is MNHEY, CDR2 SVGAGI. V was cut by 6 bases and J by 5 bases, with 19 bases left in between. The CDR3 length is 15 residues. The CDR3 DNA sequence: TGTGCCAGCAGCCCCCGGAGACGGTGGGAAACTGAAGCTTTCTTT. Its protein is CASSPRRRWETEAFF.

The rearrangement links TRBV5-1 to TRBJ2-2; TRBD2 matches 7 bases. Germline loops: CDR1 SGHRS, CDR2 YFSETQ. V trimming: 7 bases; J trimming: 0 bases; junction bases outside the gene matches: 6. The CDR3 spans 15 residues. The CDR3 sequence is CASGLAGPNTGELFF. In nucleotides, the CDR3 is TGCGCCAGCGGGTTAGCGGGTCCGAACACCGGGGAGCTGTTTTTT.

The genes are TRBV18 and TRBJ2-1; 9 positions match TRBD2. Losses at the gene ends were 6 bases for V and 0 bases for J; bases not matched to a gene: 6. Per the germline V gene, CDR1 is KGHSH and CDR2 is LQKENI. The CDR3 length is 16 residues. The CDR3 sequence: CASSPTSGLSYNEQFF. CDR3 nucleotide sequence: TGTGCCAGCTCTCCGACTAGCGGACTCTCCTACAATGAGCAGTTCTTC.

This rearrangement joins TRBV9 to TRBJ2-3, with D perhaps matching TRBD1 or TRBD2 (5 bases each). CDR3 length: 16 residues. Germline V gene data show CDR1 as SGDLS and CDR2 as YYNGEE. Trimming stripped 5 bases from V and 1 base from J, with 17 bases between. CDR3 coding DNA: TGTGCCAGCAGTGTTAGAGGGGATACCCGCACAGATACGCAGTATTTT. Encoded protein: CASSVRGDTRTDTQYF.

The rearrangement joins TRBV13 to TRBJ2-5; TRBD2 aligns across 7 bases. Germline CDR1 and CDR2: PRHDT and FYEKMQ (reference sequence). The CDR3 is 16 amino acids. After removal of 3 bases from V and 5 bases from J, the junction contained 12 bases not matched to a gene. The CDR3 DNA reads TGTGCCAGCAGCTTTAGAGTAGCGGGCGAAGTGGAGACCCAGTACTTC. Residues: CASSFRVAGEVETQYF.

The rearrangement joins TRBV7-8 to TRBJ2-1, with 14 bases that match TRBD2. This CDR3 region has 16 residues. After removal of 5 bases from V and 4 bases from J, the junction contained 4 bases not matched to a gene. Germline assignment: CDR1 SGHVS and CDR2 FQNEAQ. The CDR3 DNA follows: TGTGCCAGCAGCCGTCGACTAGCGGGAGGGTACAATGAGCAGTTCTTC. As protein: CASSRRLAGGYNEQFF. The complete variable domain, with remaining parts taken from reference TRBV7-8 and TRBJ2-1, reads GAGVSQSPRYKVAKRGQDVALRCDPISGHVSLFWYQQALGQGPEFLTYFQNEAQLDKSGLPSDRFFAERPEGSVSTLKIQRTQQEDSAVYLCASSRRLAGGYNEQFFGPGTRLTVL.

The chain joins TRBV5-1 to TRBJ2-7, with TRBD2 identical over 10 bases. The CDR3 has 15 residues. CDR1 is SGHRS, CDR2 YFSETQ, per germline. Trimming took 2 bases from V and 3 from J; bases not matched to a gene: 5. The CDR3 reads CASSLSSSGSYEQYF. DNA for the CDR3: TGCGCCAGCAGCTTAAGTTCTAGCGGGAGCTACGAGCAGTACTTC.

V gene TRBV18 combines with J gene TRBJ2-7; TRBD2 aligns across 7 bases. V lost 4 bases and J lost 6; bases outside the gene matches: 6. This CDR3 is built from 13 residues. Germline values: CDR1 KGHSH, CDR2 LQKENI. DNA for the CDR3: TGTGCCAGCTCACAGGCGGGAGTTTCCGAGCAGTACTTC. Amino acid sequence: CASSQAGVSEQYF.

Concerning this clone itself: Other DNA sequences in this specimen translate into the identical CDR3. The V call is TRBV11-2, the J call TRBJ2-3; D uncertain. Germline V gene data show CDR1 as SGHAT and CDR2 as FQNNGV. This CDR3 is 11 amino acids long. V was trimmed by 3 bases and J by 3 bases, leaving 1 base between them. CDR3 in amino acids: CASSFTDTQYF. CDR3 bases: TGTGCCAGCAGCTTTACAGATACGCAGTATTTT.

The V call is TRBV5-1, the J call TRBJ2-3; D call uncertain. The V and J ends lost 4 bases and 1 base respectively, with 16 bases between them. Germline V gene data show CDR1 as SGHRS and CDR2 as YFSETQ. This CDR3 contains 16 residues. The DNA for the CDR3 is TGCGCCAGCAGCCAAGCCGTACACACAGGCACAGATACGCAGTATTTT. It is translated as CASSQAVHTGTDTQYF.

This clone is a singleton in its sample. The genes are TRBV6-5 and TRBJ2-7; D is unresolved. The CDR3 has 11 amino acids. Per germline, CDR1 MNHEY and CDR2 SVGAGI. Trimming stripped 9 bases from V and 3 bases from J, with 9 bases between. This CDR3 is CASYRDYEQYF. The CDR3 DNA follows: TGTGCCAGTTATAGGGACTACGAGCAGTACTTC.

The chain couples TRBV25-1 to TRBJ2-7, with D tentatively TRBD1 or TRBD2 (5 bases each). The CDR3 consists of 15 residues. CDR1 and CDR2 (germline): MGHDK, SYGVNS. V was trimmed by 6 bases and J by 0 bases, leaving 15 bases between them. CDR3 sequence reads: CASSLRGESSYEQYF. For the CDR3, the DNA is TGTGCCAGCAGCCTGCGAGGGGAGAGCTCCTACGAGCAGTACTTC.

V and J are TRBV7-9 and TRBJ2-1, with TRBD2 identical over 8 bases. With V trimmed by 0 bases and J by 4 bases, 8 bases remained unmatched. Germline values: CDR1 SEHNR, CDR2 FQNEAQ (reference sequence). CDR3 size: 17 residues. CDR3 nucleotide sequence: TGTGCCAGCAGCTTAGCGAGAGCGGGAGTCGTGTACAATGAGCAGTTCTTC. Protein product: CASSLARAGVVYNEQFF.

This chain joins TRBV4-1 and TRBJ2-1; D remains ambiguous. V was clipped by 2 bases and J by 8 bases, with 10 bases between them. Germline V CDR1 and CDR2: MGHRA, YSYEKL. The CDR3 totals 13 residues. The chain's CDR3 is CASSQPIGDEQFF. In DNA, the CDR3 is TGCGCCAGCAGCCAACCGATTGGGGATGAGCAGTTCTTC.

The gene calls are TRBV7-2 and TRBJ1-1; weak D call: TRBD1 (6 bases). The CDR3 is made up of 15 amino acids. The V end lost 1 base, the J end lost 3 bases, and 12 bases lay between the germline ends. Germline V gene data show CDR1 as SGHTA and CDR2 as FQGNSA. CDR3 region: CASSLVPGVYTEAFF. The CDR3, as DNA: TGTGCCAGCAGCTTAGTACCAGGGGTTTACACTGAAGCTTTCTTT.